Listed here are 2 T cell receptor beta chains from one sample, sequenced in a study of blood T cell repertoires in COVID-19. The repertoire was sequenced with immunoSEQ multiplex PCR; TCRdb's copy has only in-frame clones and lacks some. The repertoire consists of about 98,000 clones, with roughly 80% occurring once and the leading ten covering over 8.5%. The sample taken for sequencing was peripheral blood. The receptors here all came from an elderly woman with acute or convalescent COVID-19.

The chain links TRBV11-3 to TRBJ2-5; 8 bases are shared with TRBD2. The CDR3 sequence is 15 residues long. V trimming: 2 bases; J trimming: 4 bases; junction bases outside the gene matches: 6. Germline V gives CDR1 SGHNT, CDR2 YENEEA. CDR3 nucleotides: TGTGCCAGCAGCTTACAGACGGGAGGGGGAGAGACCCAGTACTTC. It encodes CASSLQTGGGETQYF.

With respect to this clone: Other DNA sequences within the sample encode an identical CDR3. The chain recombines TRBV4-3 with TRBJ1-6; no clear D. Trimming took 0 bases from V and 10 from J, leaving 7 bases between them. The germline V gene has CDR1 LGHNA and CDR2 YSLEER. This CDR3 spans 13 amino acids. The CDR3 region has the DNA TGCGCCAGCAGCCAAGATCGTGGCTCACCCCTCCACTTT. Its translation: CASSQDRGSPLHF.